A single sample gave rise to the 9 T cell receptor beta chains below, sequenced in a study of human thymus T cells. Sequenced by immunoSEQ multiplex PCR; TCRdb stores in-frame clones only, minus some. The sample has tens of thousands of clones, approximately 95% seen once. The sequencing sample was made of blood. These receptors were obtained from a boy younger than two with a congenital heart defect but otherwise immunologically healthy.

The genes are TRBV10-2 and TRBJ2-5, with D maybe TRBD2 (7 bases). The CDR3 contains 16 residues. The germline CDR1 and CDR2 sequences are WSHSY and SAAADI. The ends were cut back, 2 bases at V and 5 bases at J, with 18 bases in the middle. As DNA, the CDR3 is TGCGCCAGCAGTGAGGGGGCGGGGGCGCCGCGGGAGACCCAGTACTTC. This translates into CASSEGAGAPRETQYF.

The chain carries TRBV6-6 and TRBJ1-2; TRBD1 is a possible D gene (5 bases). Germline-derived CDR1 and CDR2 are MNHNY and SVGAGI (reference sequence). The V gene lost 6 bases and the J gene lost 2 bases, with 10 bases spanning the gap. The CDR3 consists of 13 residues. The CDR3 coding sequence is TGTGCCAGCAGGAATGGGGGGAACTATGGCTACACCTTC. Amino acid sequence: CASRNGGNYGYTF.

The chain is built from TRBV2 and TRBJ2-1; 10 bases align to TRBD1. The CDR3 extends over 18 amino acids. V was pared by 4 bases and J by 5 bases, with 14 bases of the junction left unmatched. Germline V gene sequence: CDR1 SNHLY, CDR2 FYNNEI. CDR3: CASSVKAWGTGANNEQFF. CDR3 DNA sequence: TGTGCCAGCAGTGTTAAAGCTTGGGGGACAGGGGCTAACAATGAGCAGTTCTTC.

The table lists this clone with a few counts. The chain combines TRBV27 with TRBJ2-2; possible D gene TRBD1, 5 bases. This CDR3 has 13 amino acids. The V gene lost 6 bases and the J gene lost 5 bases, with 10 bases spanning the gap. Germline V gene data show CDR1 as MNHEY and CDR2 as SMNVEV (reference sequence). Here the CDR3 reads CASSSYRTGELFF. CDR3 in DNA: TGTGCCAGCAGCTCCTACAGGACCGGGGAGCTGTTTTTT.

The V gene is TRBV5-1, the J gene TRBJ1-1; 11 bases are a match to TRBD1. Germline trimming cut 0 bases from V and 4 bases from J; bases unmatched to any gene: 2. Per the germline V gene, CDR1 is SGHRS and CDR2 is YFSETQ. The CDR3 is 15 amino acids. The CDR3 nucleotides are TGCGCCAGCAGCTTGGCCGGGACAGGGGGCACTGAAGCTTTCTTT. Protein sequence: CASSLAGTGGTEAFF. The whole variable domain, remainder taken from reference TRBV5-1 and TRBJ1-1, is KAGVTQTPRYLIKTRGQQVTLSCSPISGHRSVSWYQQTPGQGLQFLFEYFSETQRNKGNFPGRFSGRQFSNSRSEMNVSTLELGDSALYLCASSLAGTGGTEAFFGQGTRLTVV.

The rearrangement joins TRBV6-4 to TRBJ1-5, with 10 bases matching TRBD1. This CDR3 spans 19 amino acids. In germline, CDR1 is MRHNA, CDR2 SNTAGT. After removal of 4 bases from V and 2 bases from J, the junction contained 14 bases not matched to a gene. CDR3 loop: CASSGIRDRGHWGNQPQHF. The CDR3 DNA reads TGTGCCAGCAGTGGGATACGGGACAGGGGCCATTGGGGCAATCAGCCCCAGCATTTT.

This chain uses TRBV5-6 with TRBJ2-2; tentatively, D is TRBD1 (6 bases). V lost 4 bases, J lost 6 bases, and 13 bases lay in between. This CDR3 region has 14 residues. Germline V CDR1 and CDR2: SGHDT, YYEEEE. The CDR3 is CASSRRGWAGELFF. The CDR3 coding sequence is TGTGCCAGCAGCCGAAGGGGGTGGGCCGGGGAGCTGTTTTTT.

The chain employs TRBV29-1 and TRBJ1-5, with D tentatively TRBD1 (5 bases). The CDR3 consists of 13 residues. Per the germline V gene, CDR1 is SQVTM and CDR2 is ANQGSEA. The V end lost 4 bases, the J end lost 7 bases, and 14 bases lay between the germline ends. CDR3 sequence reads: CSVAGGVRQPQHF. The CDR3 DNA reads TGCAGCGTTGCTGGGGGGGTTAGGCAGCCCCAGCATTTT.

The chain employs TRBV7-9 and TRBJ1-1; TRBD1 might be the D (6 bases). This CDR3 has 15 amino acids. Germline CDR1 SEHNR, CDR2 FQNEAQ (reference sequence). With 4 bases removed from V and 0 bases from J, the gap between germline ends came to 12 bases. CDR3 sequence (DNA): TGTGCCAGCAGCTCACAGGGAACTTTGAACACTGAAGCTTTCTTT. Its translation: CASSSQGTLNTEAFF.